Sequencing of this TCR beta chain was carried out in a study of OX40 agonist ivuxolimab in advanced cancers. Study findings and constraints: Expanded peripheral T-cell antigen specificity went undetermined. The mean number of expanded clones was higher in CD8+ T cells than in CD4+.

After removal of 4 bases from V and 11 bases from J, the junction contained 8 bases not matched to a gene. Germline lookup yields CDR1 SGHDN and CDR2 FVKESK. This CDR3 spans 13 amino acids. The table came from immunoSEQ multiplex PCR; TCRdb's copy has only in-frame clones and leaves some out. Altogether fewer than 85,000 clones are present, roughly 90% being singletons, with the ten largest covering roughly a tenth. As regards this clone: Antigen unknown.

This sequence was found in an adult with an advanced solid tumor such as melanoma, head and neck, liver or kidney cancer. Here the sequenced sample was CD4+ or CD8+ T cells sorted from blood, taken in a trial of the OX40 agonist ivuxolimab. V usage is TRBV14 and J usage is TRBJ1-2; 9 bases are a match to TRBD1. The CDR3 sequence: CASSPGTGWRYTF. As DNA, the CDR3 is TGTGCCAGCAGCCCCGGGACAGGGTGGAGGTACACCTTC.